The TCR beta chain described here comes from a study of technical replicates of blood from several donors (dated by TCRdb to the late 2010s). Including the terminal cysteine and phenylalanine, the CDR3 comprises 17 residues. CDR3 DNA is the only sequence kept; it has 51 bases, read in frame from the first base. Library preparation was by the immunoSEQ multiplex PCR assay. Entries here come from immuneACCESS through TCRdb and include only in-frame sequences with V and J called. Some clones fail to appear in such tables; in the studies checked, an unresolved V gene covers under half of the shortfall, and the cause of the remainder is unknown. Across this sample there are over 70,000 clones, with approximately 91% seen only once. The ten largest make up 4.5% to 5% of the sample. As concerns this clone: Its binding antigen is unknown. Base qualities are not at hand, and no much larger clone is one base apart.

This receptor was taken from a human donor in good health. Some clones in this sample may be carry-over from other donors' samples. The material sequenced was PBMCs. Recombination linked TRBV21-1 to TRBJ2-7; TRBD2 is taken as the D call from the table, unchecked against the DNA. TRBV21-1 is shown as a pseudogene. Read as DNA, the sequence is TGTGCCAGCAGCAAAGAACTAGAAAGGGCCTTCTCCTACGAGCAGTACTTC. This encodes CASSKELERAFSYEQYF.